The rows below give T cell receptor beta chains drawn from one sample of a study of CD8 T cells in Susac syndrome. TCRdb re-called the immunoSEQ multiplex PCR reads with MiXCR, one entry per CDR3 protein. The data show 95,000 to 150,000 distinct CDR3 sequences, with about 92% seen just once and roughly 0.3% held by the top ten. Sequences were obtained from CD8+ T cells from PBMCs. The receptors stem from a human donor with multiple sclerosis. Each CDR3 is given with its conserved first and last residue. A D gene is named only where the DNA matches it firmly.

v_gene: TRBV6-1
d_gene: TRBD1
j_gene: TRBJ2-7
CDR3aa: CASSAGQGSEQYF

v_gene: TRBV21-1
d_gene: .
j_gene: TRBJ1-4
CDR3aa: CATARGQGRAELFF

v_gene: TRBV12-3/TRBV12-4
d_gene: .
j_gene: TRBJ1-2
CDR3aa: CASSRQLGYTF

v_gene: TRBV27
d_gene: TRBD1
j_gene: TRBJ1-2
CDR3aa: CASRTGGRGYTF

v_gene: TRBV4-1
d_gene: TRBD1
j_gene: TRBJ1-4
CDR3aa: CASSQDLTETGADEKLFF

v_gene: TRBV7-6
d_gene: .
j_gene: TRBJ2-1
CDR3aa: CASSSDPRTYNEQFF

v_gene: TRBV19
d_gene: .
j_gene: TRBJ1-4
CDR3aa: CASNSFREKLFF

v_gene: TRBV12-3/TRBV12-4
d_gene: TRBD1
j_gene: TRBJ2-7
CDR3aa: CASSPRQGWGHEQYF

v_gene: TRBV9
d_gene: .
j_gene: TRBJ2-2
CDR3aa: CASSVSLASTGELFF

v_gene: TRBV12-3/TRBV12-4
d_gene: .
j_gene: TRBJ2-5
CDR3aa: CASSSRGPAWSLETQYF

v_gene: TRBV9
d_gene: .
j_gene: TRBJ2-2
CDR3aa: CASSVSGELFF

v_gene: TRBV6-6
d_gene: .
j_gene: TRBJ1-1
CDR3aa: CASSSTWDTLNTEAFF

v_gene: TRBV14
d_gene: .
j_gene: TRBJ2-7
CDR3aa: CASSPEGGALSYEQYF

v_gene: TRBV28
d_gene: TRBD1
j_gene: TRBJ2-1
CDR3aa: CASSAQGQGGEQFF

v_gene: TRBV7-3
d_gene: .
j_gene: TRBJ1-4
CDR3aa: CASRPTTSGLVVVTNEKLFF

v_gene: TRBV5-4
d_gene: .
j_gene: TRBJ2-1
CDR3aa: CASSAWRGVVNEQFF

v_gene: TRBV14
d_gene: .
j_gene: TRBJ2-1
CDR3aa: CASSQEAGLARNNEQFF

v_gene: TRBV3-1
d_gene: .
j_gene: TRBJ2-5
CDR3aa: CASSHNLAEETQYF

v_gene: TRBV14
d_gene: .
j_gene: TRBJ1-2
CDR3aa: CASSQSMTANYGYTF

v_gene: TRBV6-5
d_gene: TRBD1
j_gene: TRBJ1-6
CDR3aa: CASSYDRTGGWGSPLHF

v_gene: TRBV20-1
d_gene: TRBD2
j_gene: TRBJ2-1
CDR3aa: CSARGLSSYNEQFF

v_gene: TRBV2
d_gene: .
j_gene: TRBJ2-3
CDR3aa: CASIGNTQYF

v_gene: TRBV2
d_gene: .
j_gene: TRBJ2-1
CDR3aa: CASSDKGLHNEQFF

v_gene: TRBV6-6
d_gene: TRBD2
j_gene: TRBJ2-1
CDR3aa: CASLGGRGDEQFF

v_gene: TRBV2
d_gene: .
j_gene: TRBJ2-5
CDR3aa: CASTGWASLSGETQYF

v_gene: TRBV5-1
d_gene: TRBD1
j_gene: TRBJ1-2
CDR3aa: CASSSDGDRSNYGYTF

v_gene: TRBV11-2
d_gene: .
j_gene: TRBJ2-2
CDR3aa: CASSSSGELFF

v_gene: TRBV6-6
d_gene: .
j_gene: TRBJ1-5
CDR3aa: CASSYSRVNQPQHF

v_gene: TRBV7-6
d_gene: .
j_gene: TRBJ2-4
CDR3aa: CASSYSPGDIQYF

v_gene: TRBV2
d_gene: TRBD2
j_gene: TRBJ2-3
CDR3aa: CASRYPTSGNSRPDTQYF

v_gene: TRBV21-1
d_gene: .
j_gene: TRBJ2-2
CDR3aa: CASSKAPRKEAGELFF

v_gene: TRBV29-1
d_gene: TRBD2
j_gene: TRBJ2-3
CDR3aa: CSVEDTTRLAGTDTQYF

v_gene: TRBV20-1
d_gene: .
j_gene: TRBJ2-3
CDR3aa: CSAHSGPADTQYF

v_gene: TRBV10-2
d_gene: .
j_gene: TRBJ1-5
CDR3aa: CASSEGVGNQPQHF

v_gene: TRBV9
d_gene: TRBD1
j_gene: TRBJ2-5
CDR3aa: CASSPTGTETQYF

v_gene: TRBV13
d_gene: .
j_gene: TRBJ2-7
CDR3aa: CASSLGSRGRTYEQYF

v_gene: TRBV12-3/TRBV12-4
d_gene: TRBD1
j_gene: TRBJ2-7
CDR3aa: CASSHRGPWNEQYF

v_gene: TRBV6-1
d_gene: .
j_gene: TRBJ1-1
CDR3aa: CASNDGGNTEAFF

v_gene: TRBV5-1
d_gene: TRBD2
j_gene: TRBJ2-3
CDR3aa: CASRPGAAGAGTDTQYF

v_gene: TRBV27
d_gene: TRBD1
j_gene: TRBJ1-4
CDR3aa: CASSAWTGEYEKLFF

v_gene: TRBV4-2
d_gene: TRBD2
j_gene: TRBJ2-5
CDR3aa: CASSQLTSGGYQETQYF

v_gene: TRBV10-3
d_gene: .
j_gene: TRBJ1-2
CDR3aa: CATRTSSYGYTF

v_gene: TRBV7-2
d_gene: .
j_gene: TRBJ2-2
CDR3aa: CASRHGVTVTGELFF

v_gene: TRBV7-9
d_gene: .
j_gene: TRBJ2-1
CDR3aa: CASSLLGDEQFF

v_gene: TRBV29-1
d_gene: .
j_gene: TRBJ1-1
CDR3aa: CSVTRVPGGTEAFF

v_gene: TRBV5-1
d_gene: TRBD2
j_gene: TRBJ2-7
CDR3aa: CASSLLAGPYEQYF

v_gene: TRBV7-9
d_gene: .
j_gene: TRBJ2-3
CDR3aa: CASSSDVVAGTDTQYF

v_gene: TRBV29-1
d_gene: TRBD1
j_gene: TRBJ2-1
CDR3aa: CSVLGQGTYNEQFF

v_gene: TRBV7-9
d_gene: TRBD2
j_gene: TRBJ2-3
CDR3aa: CASSSPTRETTDTQYF

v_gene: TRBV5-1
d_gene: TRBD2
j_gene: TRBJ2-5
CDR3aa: CASSSPRPGSSGINRETQYF

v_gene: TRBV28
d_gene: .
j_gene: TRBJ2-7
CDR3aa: CASSWAGAVSEQYF

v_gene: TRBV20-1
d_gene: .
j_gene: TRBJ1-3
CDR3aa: CSADDPGQRDTIYF

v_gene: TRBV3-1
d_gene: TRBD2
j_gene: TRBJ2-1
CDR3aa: CASSQDLAGGSYNEQFF

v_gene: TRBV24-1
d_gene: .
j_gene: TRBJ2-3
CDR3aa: CATSDFHSLSTDTQYF

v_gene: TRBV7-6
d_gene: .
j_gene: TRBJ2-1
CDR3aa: CASRGRNEQFF

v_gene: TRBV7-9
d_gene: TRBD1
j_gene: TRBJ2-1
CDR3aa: CASSLGGTGADEQFF

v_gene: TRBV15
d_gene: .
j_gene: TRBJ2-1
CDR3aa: CATRTRSNEQFF

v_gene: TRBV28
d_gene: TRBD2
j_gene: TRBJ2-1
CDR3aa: CASSFWGPTSGSNEQFF

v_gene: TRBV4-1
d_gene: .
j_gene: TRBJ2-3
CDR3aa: CASSLSPRAWTDTQYF